These T cell receptor beta chains were read from a single sample in a study of neurological immune-mediated disorders. TCRdb independently ran MiXCR on the 5' RACE reads; one entry per CDR3 protein. Here the sample spans 110,000 or so distinct CDR3 sequences, more than 2.5% being singletons. Sequencing was done on a sample of PBMCs. The receptors derive from a young woman with multiple sclerosis. Both conserved end residues are part of each CDR3. Fields, in order: J gene, clone size, V gene, CDR3 protein. Size tells how often a clone was seen (once, few, many) or the class of an expanded clone, and some rows leave it out.

J gene: TRBJ2-3
clone size: many
V gene: TRBV12-3/TRBV12-4
CDR3 protein: CASSLPGTGTTDTQYF

J gene: TRBJ2-3
clone size: many
V gene: TRBV7-2
CDR3 protein: CASSFGRGWTDTQYF

J gene: TRBJ2-5
clone size: many
V gene: TRBV7-9
CDR3 protein: CASSLAVEAQGQETQYF

J gene: TRBJ1-1
clone size: many
V gene: TRBV12-3/TRBV12-4
CDR3 protein: CASSLGGDVTEAFF

J gene: TRBJ1-2
clone size: many
V gene: TRBV12-3/TRBV12-4
CDR3 protein: CASSYRGPYGYTF

J gene: TRBJ2-5
clone size: many
V gene: TRBV27
CDR3 protein: CASSRAGKETQYF

J gene: TRBJ2-7
clone size: many
V gene: TRBV5-1
CDR3 protein: CASSEGLAAIGIHEQYF

J gene: TRBJ2-7
clone size: many
V gene: TRBV10-2
CDR3 protein: CASSEFRGQGYEQYF

J gene: TRBJ2-4
clone size: many
V gene: TRBV11-2
CDR3 protein: CASSYRGGGGKNIQYF

J gene: TRBJ1-5
clone size: NA
V gene: TRBV6-1
CDR3 protein: CASGPGPYSNQPQHF

J gene: TRBJ2-7
clone size: many
V gene: TRBV20-1
CDR3 protein: CSAGEVLEQYF

J gene: TRBJ2-6
clone size: many
V gene: TRBV7-2
CDR3 protein: CASSQINSGANVLTF

J gene: TRBJ2-3
clone size: many
V gene: TRBV12-3/TRBV12-4
CDR3 protein: CASSFDTGYTQYF

J gene: TRBJ2-7
clone size: many
V gene: TRBV10-3
CDR3 protein: CAISGATGYEQYF

J gene: TRBJ2-5
clone size: many
V gene: TRBV6-2/TRBV6-3
CDR3 protein: CASSYLFAGDQETQYF

J gene: TRBJ2-1
clone size: many
V gene: TRBV4-3
CDR3 protein: CASSQPGGLYNEQFF

J gene: TRBJ1-5
clone size: many
V gene: TRBV6-6
CDR3 protein: CASSPVEQPQHF

J gene: TRBJ2-1
clone size: many
V gene: TRBV29-1
CDR3 protein: CSVGSASGYNEQFF

J gene: TRBJ2-1
clone size: many
V gene: TRBV20-1
CDR3 protein: CSASSKTLPGEGGQFF

J gene: TRBJ2-5
clone size: few
V gene: TRBV20-1
CDR3 protein: CSASWGGETQYF

J gene: TRBJ2-5
clone size: many
V gene: TRBV5-6
CDR3 protein: CASSLGGGGKQETQYF

J gene: TRBJ2-4
clone size: many
V gene: TRBV9
CDR3 protein: CASSPNSGAAKNIQYF

J gene: TRBJ1-2
clone size: many
V gene: TRBV27
CDR3 protein: CASRFRGGINGYTF